This T cell receptor (beta chain) was observed in a study of T cells in Graves' hyperthyroidism and ophthalmopathy. Across the whole study: Peripheral blood was secured at the point of initial diagnosis, before any treatment.

PBMCs were sourced from roughly 9.1 ml fresh peripheral blood. Amplified TCR beta CDR3 regions came from RNA transcripts. Using the HTBI primer set, a first-round RT-PCR was run on the TCR CDR3. Each CDR3 protein gets one entry after TCRdb re-called the multiplex PCR reads with MiXCR. This sample has about 290,000 distinct CDR3 sequences, with roughly an eighth found just once. This clonotype was seen many times. Its antigen is still unknown. Whole-study results and caveats: In simple terms, a model built on 13 V-J features told ophthalmopathy apart from stable hyperthyroidism. Within blood appeared most thyroid clonotypes that had expanded above 0.001.

The receptor comes from a woman aged 40 to 50 with Graves' hyperthyroidism. The sequenced sample consisted of blood.

CDR3 in amino acids: CATEGSSSGRVGETQYF. The CDR3 DNA reads as TGTGCCACCGAGGGGTCGTCTAGCGGGAGAGTTGGGGAGACCCAGTACTTC. The genes are TRBV24-1 and TRBJ2-5; TRBD2 aligns across 10 bases. The V and J ends lost 9 bases and 5 bases, in that order; junction bases with no gene match: 17. Germline CDR1 KGHDR, CDR2 SFDVKD. The CDR3 runs to 17 residues.